This TCR beta chain was captured by sequencing in a study of T-cell reconstitution after alpha-beta-depleted transplantation in children. CDR1 is LGHNA, CDR2 YNFKEQ, per germline. There are 18 residues in the CDR3. Between the trimmed V and J ends, which lost 0 bases and 0 bases, there was a span of 15 bases. The library targeted TCRbeta and was prepared with unique molecular identifiers. TCRdb called the PCR reads again in MiXCR, with one record for every CDR3 protein. The table lists 400,000 to 500,000 distinct CDR3 sequences, 9.5% to 13% of them singletons, with over 4.5% in the top ten. The chain joins TRBV4-2 to TRBJ1-3; D might be TRBD1 (6 bases). This TCR was recovered from a human donor who donated a stem cell graft to a child with acute myeloid leukemia. The source was PBMCs from the stem cell graft donor, collected from the stem cell graft. CDR3 loop: CASSQDRQGINSGNTIYF. The CDR3 DNA reads as TGTGCCAGCAGCCAAGATCGCCAGGGGATTAACTCTGGAAACACCATATATTTT.